This is a list of T cell receptor beta chains from one sample in a study of patients and donors after allogeneic stem cell transplantation. TCRdb reprocessed the RT-PCR reads via MiXCR and lists one record per CDR3 protein. The data hold approximately 150,000 distinct CDR3 sequences, with roughly two fifths observed a single time. Sequenced: blood, either unsorted or a sorted T cell fraction (not recorded which). These receptors originate from a human donor who was either an allogeneic HSCT recipient or a stem cell or donor lymphocyte infusion donor (not recorded which). It is not recorded whose cells these are; they may come from a transplant donor. Both conserved end residues are part of each CDR3. Each record gives: V gene, clone size, D gene, J gene, CDR3 protein, CDR3 DNA. D genes are given only for firm matches. Clone sizes are given selectively: once, few, many, or a class where the clone is expanded.

TRBV5-6	NA	TRBD1	TRBJ2-3	CASSLTGSIATDTQYF	TGTGCCAGCAGTTTGACAGGGTCTATCGCCACAGATACGCAGTATTTT
TRBV9	NA	NA	TRBJ1-1	CASGVGRGRGTEAFF	TGTGCCAGCGGCGTAGGCCGAGGGAGGGGCACTGAAGCTTTCTTT
TRBV28	NA	TRBD1	TRBJ1-1	CASSPDRVRRVTEAFF	TGTGCCAGCAGCCCGGACAGGGTTCGTAGGGTCACTGAAGCTTTCTTT
TRBV5-1	NA	TRBD2	TRBJ2-5	CASSLDPGLAATQYF	TGCGCCAGCAGCTTGGATCCCGGACTAGCCGCGACCCAGTACTTC
TRBV29-1	few	NA	TRBJ1-1	CSVGTARGGNTEAFF	TGCAGCGTTGGGACCGCTAGAGGGGGGAACACTGAAGCTTTCTTT
TRBV6-2/TRBV6-3	NA	NA	TRBJ2-7	CASSRPNRSDFSLFLYEQYF	TGTGCCAGCAGCCGCCCGAACAGATCTGATTTCTCCCTTTTCCTCTACGAGCAGTACTTC
TRBV29-1	NA	NA	TRBJ1-2	CSVDRYLDGYTF	TGCAGCGTCGACAGGTATCTGGATGGCTACACCTTC
TRBV12-3/TRBV12-4	NA	NA	TRBJ2-2	CASSFPVDIGELFF	TGTGCCAGCAGTTTTCCCGTTGACATCGGGGAGCTGTTTTTT
TRBV6-5	NA	NA	TRBJ1-2	CASSLTAVNGYTF	TGTGCCAGCAGCTTGACAGCTGTAAATGGCTACACCTTC
TRBV20-1	many	NA	TRBJ1-2	CSARDRQAGYTF	TGCAGTGCTAGAGACCGACAGGCCGGCTACACCTTC
TRBV6-5	NA	NA	TRBJ1-2	CASSYVGGSNYGYTF	TGTGCCAGCAGTTACGTGGGGGGTTCCAACTATGGCTACACCTTC
TRBV20-1	NA	TRBD1	TRBJ2-7	CSASTDRMIYEQYF	TGCAGTGCTAGCACGGACAGGATGATCTACGAGCAGTACTTC
TRBV12-3/TRBV12-4	many	NA	TRBJ1-6	CASTSFRDHSPLHF	TGTGCCAGCACTTCATTTAGGGATCATTCACCCCTCCACTTT
TRBV7-3	few	TRBD1	TRBJ1-6	CASSVRPGQGLSYNSPLHF	TGTGCCAGCAGCGTTCGTCCGGGACAGGGACTCTCCTATAATTCACCCCTCCACTTT
TRBV6-6	few	TRBD1	TRBJ1-1	CASSYSLGQRNTEAFF	TGTGCCAGCAGTTACAGCTTGGGACAGAGGAACACTGAAGCTTTCTTT
TRBV6-1	NA	NA	TRBJ1-5	CASSAEANQPQHF	TGTGCCAGCAGTGCGGAAGCCAATCAGCCCCAGCATTTT
TRBV21-1	many	NA	TRBJ1-2	CASRGNYGYTF	TGTGCCAGCAGGGGGAACTATGGCTACACCTTC
TRBV24-1	NA	NA	TRBJ2-3	CATSDGQGTDTQYF	TGTGCCACCAGTGATGGCCAGGGCACAGATACGCAGTATTTT
TRBV9	NA	NA	TRBJ2-5	CASSALRGQETQYF	TGTGCCAGCAGCGCTCTCCGGGGTCAAGAGACCCAGTACTTC
TRBV27	NA	NA	TRBJ1-5	CASRRDGRSNQPQHF	TGTGCCAGCAGGAGGGACGGACGCAGCAATCAGCCCCAGCATTTT
TRBV11-2	many	NA	TRBJ2-4	CASSPLRLLAKNIQYF	TGTGCCAGCAGCCCACTCAGGCTTCTAGCCAAAAACATTCAGTACTTC
TRBV6-6	few	TRBD1	TRBJ2-1	CASSFTGTGVQNEQFF	TGTGCCAGCAGTTTTACCGGGACAGGGGTCCAAAATGAGCAGTTCTTC
TRBV30	few	NA	TRBJ1-4	CAWSASTGTAGEKLFF	TGTGCCTGGAGTGCGTCGACCGGGACGGCGGGCGAAAAACTGTTTTTT
TRBV27	few	NA	TRBJ1-2	CASSLWGADGYTF	TGTGCCAGCAGTTTATGGGGCGCGGACGGCTACACCTTC
TRBV29-1	few	TRBD1	TRBJ1-1	CSSSGDRGPYTEAFF	TGCAGCTCCTCGGGGGACAGGGGGCCCTACACTGAAGCTTTCTTT
TRBV12-3/TRBV12-4	NA	NA	TRBJ1-5	CASSPLGHNQPQHF	TGTGCCAGCAGTCCCTTAGGGCACAATCAGCCCCAGCATTTT
TRBV12-3/TRBV12-4	many	NA	TRBJ1-1	CASSFGGANTEAFF	TGTGCCAGCAGTTTCGGCGGGGCGAACACTGAAGCTTTCTTT
TRBV12-3/TRBV12-4	NA	TRBD1	TRBJ2-3	CATRSGTGGTDTQYF	TGTGCCACCCGCTCGGGGACAGGGGGAACAGATACGCAGTATTTT
TRBV12-3/TRBV12-4	NA	NA	TRBJ2-5	CASTPVGSETQYF	TGTGCCAGCACCCCGGTGGGTTCAGAGACCCAGTACTTC
TRBV4-1	NA	NA	TRBJ1-6	CASSQGNRDNSPLHF	TGCGCCAGCAGCCAAGGTAACAGGGATAATTCACCCCTCCACTTT
TRBV29-1	few	TRBD1	TRBJ1-1	CSAAYDRGGTEAFF	TGCAGCGCCGCTTATGACAGGGGGGGAACTGAAGCTTTCTTT
TRBV6-5	NA	NA	TRBJ1-2	CASTRDGYGYTF	TGTGCCAGCACGCGGGACGGATATGGCTACACCTTC
TRBV7-3	NA	NA	TRBJ2-2	CASSLGENTGELFF	TGTGCCAGCAGCTTAGGGGAGAACACCGGGGAGCTGTTTTTT
TRBV7-6	NA	NA	TRBJ1-1	CASSPQSGGNTEAFF	TGTGCCAGCAGCCCCCAGTCGGGGGGGAACACTGAAGCTTTCTTT
TRBV29-1	NA	NA	TRBJ2-5	CSVESGQGVQTQYF	TGCAGCGTTGAAAGCGGGCAGGGGGTACAGACCCAGTACTTC
TRBV29-1	few	TRBD1	TRBJ2-5	CSVVRQGLQETQYF	TGCAGCGTGGTGAGACAGGGGCTCCAAGAGACCCAGTACTTC
TRBV28	NA	NA	TRBJ1-5	CASSSPGARQPQHF	TGTGCCAGCAGTTCACCGGGGGCAAGGCAGCCCCAGCATTTT
TRBV15	NA	TRBD1	TRBJ1-5	CATSSRTGGGQPQHF	TGTGCCACCAGCAGCCGGACAGGGGGCGGTCAGCCCCAGCATTTT
TRBV13	NA	TRBD2	TRBJ2-2	CASSLNNAGVTGELFF	TGTGCCAGCAGCTTAAATAACGCGGGGGTCACCGGGGAGCTGTTTTTT
TRBV6-2/TRBV6-3	NA	NA	TRBJ1-3	CASTFDETGTIYF	TGTGCCAGCACCTTCGACGAGACGGGGACCATATATTTT
TRBV5-1	NA	NA	TRBJ1-1	CASSPTSSNTEAFF	TGCGCCAGCAGCCCGACATCTTCGAACACTGAAGCTTTCTTT
TRBV20-1	few	TRBD1	TRBJ1-6	CSVTTGYNSPLHF	TGCAGTGTCACGACAGGGTATAATTCACCCCTCCACTTT
TRBV28	NA	TRBD2	TRBJ2-3	CATLAGGKDTQYF	TGTGCCACCCTAGCGGGGGGAAAAGATACGCAGTATTTT